Many counts were recorded for the clone carrying this TCR beta chain. Antigen: not known. This specimen comes from a study of T cell repertoires in cytomegalovirus infection. TCRdb used MiXCR to reprocess the reads, holding one entry per CDR3 protein. Of under 350,000 distinct CDR3 sequences listed, roughly 9.3% are singletons. V shed 3 bases and J shed 2 bases, with 4 bases lying between them. CDR3 length: 13 residues. Germline CDR1 reads MDHEN; CDR2 reads SYDVKM. Study-wide results and limits: Cumulative frequency of public TCR beta families picked out carriers of CMV plus the relevant HLA. The ex vivo response was dominated by HLA-C-restricted CMV-specific TCR beta clonotypes.

The V gene is TRBV28, the J gene TRBJ2-2; no firm D call. This clonotype originated in a human donor in good health (CMV status not recorded). Some clones in this sample may be carry-over from other donors' samples. Sequenced sample: PBMCs. The chain's CDR3 is CASSFVNTGELFF. CDR3 DNA: TGTGCCAGCAGTTTCGTTAACACCGGGGAGCTGTTTTTT.